This T cell receptor (beta chain) was recorded in a study of cytomegalovirus exposure and HLA in healthy donors. The primer mix had 60 Vbeta and 13 Jbeta primers. Generated by immunoSEQ multiplex PCR, the TCRdb table keeps only in-frame clones and is missing some. The top ten clones hold 20% to 25% of a sample with 79,000 or so clones, around 77% of them seen once. A note on this clone: Its antigen is currently unknown.

General study findings and limits: In a later analysis, a genetic analysis reported fewer productive-TCR N-insertions in an Asian-associated ancestry cluster than the cohort average.

V was clipped by 3 bases and J by 1 base, with 9 bases between them. The CDR3 sequence is 14 residues long. Per the germline V gene, CDR1 is SGHAT and CDR2 is FQNNGV. The donors (healthy individuals) were bone marrow donors. The chain recombines TRBV11-2 with TRBJ1-1; a weak D match, TRBD1 (6 bases). Sequences were obtained from PBMCs. The clonotype was recovered from a woman between 40 and 55 years old in good health and CMV-seropositive. As DNA, the CDR3 is TGTGCCAGCAGCTTTTCGACAGGGAACACTGAAGCTTTCTTT. Translation: CASSFSTGNTEAFF.